The T cell receptor beta chain under discussion was sequenced for a study of shared clonotypes between healthy human individuals. Overall study results and limits: Measured sharing among donors was expected to vary with sequencing depth. Across subsets, estimated richness was generally greater for naive than for memory populations.

In the case of this clone: What it binds is not known.

Germline V CDR1 and CDR2: SQVTM, ANQGSEA. With 4 bases removed from V and 5 bases from J, the gap between germline ends came to 7 bases. The CDR3 is made up of 11 amino acids. The assay was run at deep level. Clones were sequenced by immunoSEQ multiplex PCR, and TCRdb holds only the in-frame ones, with some missing. The data contain 2 million or so clones, 85% to 95% of them singletons. The V call is TRBV29-1, the J call TRBJ2-3; no definite D call. The sample consisted of naive CD4+ T cells sorted from blood. Noted subset: CD45RA+ positively selected. This receptor was taken from a man in his late teens or twenties in good health. The CDR3 bases are TGCAGCGTTGTCCTGGGAGATACGCAGTATTTT. The encoded protein is CSVVLGDTQYF.